Listed below are T cell receptor beta chains from one sample, sequenced in a study of identical twins. TCRdb independently ran MiXCR on the 5' RACE reads; one entry per CDR3 protein. This table holds about 390,000 distinct CDR3 sequences, approximately 8.8% found once. The sample comprised naive T cells sorted from blood. The receptors shown here come from a woman in her forties or fifties in good health. Each CDR3 is given with its conserved first and last residue. A D gene is named only where the DNA matches it firmly. Size tells how often a clone was seen (once, few, many) or the class of an expanded clone, and some rows leave it out.

v_gene	j_gene	abundance	d_gene	CDR3nt	CDR3aa
TRBV29-1	TRBJ2-5	few	TRBD2	TGCAGCGTCCTTCTGGGAGGGGAGACCCAGTACTTC	CSVLLGGETQYF
TRBV7-3	TRBJ2-3	few	NA	TGTGCCAGCAGCCCTCTGCCGGGAACAGATACGCAGTATTTT	CASSPLPGTDTQYF
TRBV12-3/TRBV12-4	TRBJ1-1	few	TRBD1	TGTGCCAGCAGACCCGGACAGGGGGGTAGAAACACTGAAGCTTTCTTT	CASRPGQGGRNTEAFF
TRBV5-1	TRBJ2-1	few	NA	TGCGCCAGCACGGTTAGTAGCGGTAGCTCCTACAATGAGCAGTTCTTC	CASTVSSGSSYNEQFF
TRBV24-1	TRBJ1-2	NA	NA	TGTGCCACCAGTGGAGGGGAAGGCTACACCTTC	CATSGGEGYTF
TRBV6-6	TRBJ1-2	few	TRBD1	TGTGCCAGCAGCCCGGCCCAGGGGGCAAAAGGGGGGGGCGGCTACACCTTC	CASSPAQGAKGGGGYTF
TRBV5-1	TRBJ2-1	many	TRBD2	TGCGCCAGCAGCTTGGTAGCGGGATCCTACAATGAGCAGTTCTTC	CASSLVAGSYNEQFF
TRBV19	TRBJ2-2	NA	NA	TGTGCCAGTAGCCAGATCGGGGCGGCCGGGGAGCTGTTTTTT	CASSQIGAAGELFF
TRBV18	TRBJ2-7	few	NA	TGTGCCAGCTCACCACTTAGCGGAGGCTACGAGCAGTACTTC	CASSPLSGGYEQYF
TRBV11-2	TRBJ1-1	many	NA	TGTGCCAGCAGCAACGGGCAATTGAACACTGAAGCTTTCTTT	CASSNGQLNTEAFF
TRBV7-9	TRBJ1-5	many	NA	TGTGCCAGCAGCTTAGAAGGACAGCCCCAGCATTTT	CASSLEGQPQHF
TRBV29-1	TRBJ1-4	few	NA	TGCAGCGTTGAATTAGTTGGAAAACTGTTTTTT	CSVELVGKLFF
TRBV5-1	TRBJ1-1	NA	NA	TGCGCCAGCAGCTTGGGGTACAGCCCTGAAGCTTTCTTT	CASSLGYSPEAFF
TRBV12-3/TRBV12-4	TRBJ1-1	NA	NA	TGTGCCAGCAGTTCCCTCCAGGGATTGACTGAAGCTTTCTTT	CASSSLQGLTEAFF
TRBV4-1	TRBJ2-1	few	NA	TGCGCCAGCAGCCAAGAGCACGCTGATGAGCAGTTCTTC	CASSQEHADEQFF
TRBV2	TRBJ2-3	few	NA	TGTGCCAGCAGTGAAGGGGCCAGATACACAGATACGCAGTATTTT	CASSEGARYTDTQYF
TRBV12-3/TRBV12-4	TRBJ2-6	few	NA	TGTGCCAGCATCGACGGGGCCAACGTCCTGACTTTC	CASIDGANVLTF
TRBV2	TRBJ2-4	many	NA	TGTGCCAGCAGTGAAGGGACCAAAAACATTCAGTACTTC	CASSEGTKNIQYF
TRBV10-2	TRBJ2-2	few	TRBD2	TGCGCCAGCAGTGCCCTGACTAGCGGGAGGAACGGGGAGCTGTTTTTT	CASSALTSGRNGELFF
TRBV12-3/TRBV12-4	TRBJ1-5	many	TRBD1	TGTGCCAGCAGTTTCAGAGGGGGCAGCAATCAGCCCCAGCATTTT	CASSFRGGSNQPQHF
TRBV6-5	TRBJ2-2	few	NA	TGTGCCAGCAGTTACCCCCCGGGACTCTCCGGCGGGGAGCTTTTTTTT	CASSYPPGLSGGELFF
TRBV20-1	TRBJ2-3	NA	TRBD2	TGCAGTGCTAGAGATGCGGGGGATACGTCGGATACGCAGTATTTT	CSARDAGDTSDTQYF
TRBV18	TRBJ2-7	NA	TRBD2	TGTGCCAGCTCACCTGGGACTACCGGTTTGGAGCAGTACTTC	CASSPGTTGLEQYF
TRBV18	TRBJ1-2	NA	NA	TGTGCCAGCAAGGGGCAGTCTCATTCCTTCGGCTACACCTTC	CASKGQSHSFGYTF
TRBV20-1	TRBJ2-7	many	TRBD2	TGCAGTGCTGGACAAAGCGGGAGGACCTACGAGCAGTACTTC	CSAGQSGRTYEQYF
TRBV4-1	TRBJ1-1	NA	NA	TGCGCCAGCAGCCAAGGGCCCGGGTTAGACACTGAAGCTTTCTTT	CASSQGPGLDTEAFF
TRBV15	TRBJ1-1	few	NA	TGTGCCACCAGCAGAGACTGGAGTGAAGCTTTCTTT	CATSRDWSEAFF
TRBV12-3/TRBV12-4	TRBJ2-2	NA	NA	TGTGCTTCCTCTTCCAGCCCCGTCGGGGAGCTGTTTTTT	CASSSSPVGELFF
TRBV6-4	TRBJ2-1	NA	NA	TGTGCCAGCAGTGACAAGGCGGAGAACAATGAGCAGTTCTTC	CASSDKAENNEQFF
TRBV5-1	TRBJ2-7	many	NA	TGCGCCAGCAGCCAAGGGAGCGAGCAGTACTTC	CASSQGSEQYF
TRBV20-1	TRBJ2-3	few	TRBD2	TGCAGTGCTAGGGCTAGCGGGAGGGCCCTTAGCACAGATACGCAGTATTTT	CSARASGRALSTDTQYF
TRBV12-3/TRBV12-4	TRBJ2-7	many	NA	TGTGCCAGCAGTTTTGAGGGCTCCGAGCAGTACTTC	CASSFEGSEQYF
TRBV6-6	TRBJ2-3	NA	NA	TGTGCCAGCGTCCGACAGGCTAGCACAGATACGCAGTATTTT	CASVRQASTDTQYF
TRBV14	TRBJ2-5	few	NA	TGTGCCAGCAGCCAAGGCAGGGCAGCGACCCAGTACTTC	CASSQGRAATQYF
TRBV10-3	TRBJ2-1	few	NA	TGTGCCATCAGTGAGTCAACTAACAATGAGCAGTTCTTC	CAISESTNNEQFF
TRBV24-1	TRBJ2-5	many	NA	TGTGCCACCAGTGAAGGGCAGGAAGAGACCCAGTACTTC	CATSEGQEETQYF
TRBV10-3	TRBJ2-2	many	NA	TGTGCCATCAGTGAGTGGGGGACACCTAACACCGGGGAGCTGTTTTTT	CAISEWGTPNTGELFF
TRBV5-4	TRBJ2-1	NA	NA	TGTGCCAGCAGCTTCGGTGATCTCAATGAGCAGTTCTTC	CASSFGDLNEQFF
TRBV30	TRBJ2-1	NA	NA	TGTGCCTGGAGAGGTAGCAGCCTCGCCGAGCAGTTCTTC	CAWRGSSLAEQFF
TRBV2	TRBJ2-3	NA	NA	TGTGCCAGCACCAGACAGGGGACTAACACAGATACGCAGTATTTT	CASTRQGTNTDTQYF
TRBV20-1	TRBJ1-1	NA	NA	TGCAGTGCTAGTTTGGCAAACACTGAAGCTTTCTTT	CSASLANTEAFF
TRBV3-1	TRBJ1-3	NA	NA	TGTGCCAGCAGCCGGGTCCGGGACACCGGAAACACCATATATTTT	CASSRVRDTGNTIYF
TRBV15	TRBJ2-5	few	TRBD2	TGTGCCACCGGACTAGTCCTATCCACCCAGTACTTC	CATGLVLSTQYF
TRBV5-1	TRBJ2-5	NA	NA	TGCGCCAGCAGCGTCGAGGGGACCCAGTACTTC	CASSVEGTQYF
TRBV15	TRBJ2-5	many	NA	TGTGCCACCAGCCCAGCCCGGAGACCGGAGACCCAGTACTTC	CATSPARRPETQYF
TRBV5-5	TRBJ1-2	NA	NA	TGTGCCAGCAGCTTCCCTGGGGGCTACACCTTC	CASSFPGGYTF
TRBV5-1	TRBJ2-2	NA	TRBD1	TGCGCCAGCAGCTCGCCTGACAGGGACGCCGGGGAGCTGTTTTTT	CASSSPDRDAGELFF
TRBV10-3	TRBJ1-1	few	TRBD1	TGTGCCATCAGTGAGTCACAACAGGGGGCCACTGAAGCTTTCTTT	CAISESQQGATEAFF
TRBV30	TRBJ2-2	few	TRBD2	TGTGCCTGGAAGCGGGGGGAAGCGGTGAACACCGGGGAGCTGTTTTTT	CAWKRGEAVNTGELFF
TRBV11-2	TRBJ2-5	few	NA	TGTGCCAGCAGCCGACTACAGGGTGGAGAGGAGACCCAGTACTTC	CASSRLQGGEETQYF
TRBV7-8	TRBJ2-1	many	NA	TGTGCCAGCAGAGAGACTTTTTTTTATTACAATGAGCAGTTCTTC	CASRETFFYYNEQFF
TRBV2	TRBJ2-2	NA	TRBD2	TGTGCCAGCGTATTCGGACTAGCGGGGAACACCGGGGAGCTGTTTTTT	CASVFGLAGNTGELFF
TRBV4-1	TRBJ1-1	NA	TRBD1	TGCGCCAGCAGCCAAGTGCAGGGGGAGCTGAACACTGAAGCTTTCTTT	CASSQVQGELNTEAFF
TRBV5-1	TRBJ2-5	few	NA	TGCGCCAGCAGCTTGGCAGGGGCCTTTAGGGAGACCCAGTACTTC	CASSLAGAFRETQYF